These 22 T cell receptor beta chains originate from one sample sequenced in a study of T cells and Merkel cell carcinoma outcomes. The method was immunoSEQ multiplex PCR; TCRdb's version includes in-frame clones alone and lacks a portion of them. This table has 3,600 or so clones, 85% to 95% appearing once. The source material was tumor tissue from Merkel cell carcinoma. These receptor sequences come from a human donor with Merkel cell carcinoma.

The chain carries TRBV29-1 and TRBJ1-4, with a possible D match to TRBD1 (6 bases). This CDR3 region has 12 residues. Germline lookup yields CDR1 SQVTM and CDR2 ANQGSEA. The germline V and J ends were trimmed by 4 bases and 6 bases, with 9 bases remaining between them. The CDR3 is CSVGQAHEKLFF. CDR3 DNA sequence: TGCAGCGTTGGACAGGCCCATGAAAAACTGTTTTTT.

The CDR3 DNA sequence: TGTGCCAGCAGCTTACAGCGGGCAAGCTCCTACGAGCAGTACTTC. Its translation is CASSLQRASSYEQYF. The chain couples TRBV7-8 to TRBJ2-7, with D possibly being TRBD2 (6 bases). Germline V gene lookup returns CDR1 SGHVS and CDR2 FQNEAQ. CDR3 length: 15 amino acids. Trimming pared 2 bases from V and 0 bases from J, leaving 11 bases between.

The chain has TRBV5-1 and TRBJ2-5; D is unclear. CDR3 size: 13 residues. V lost 5 bases and J 3 bases, leaving 11 bases between the germline ends. Per germline, CDR1 SGHRS and CDR2 YFSETQ. The CDR3 region is CASSQVWKETQYF. The DNA of the CDR3 is TGCGCCAGCAGTCAGGTCTGGAAAGAGACCCAGTACTTC.

This chain connects TRBV11-2 to TRBJ2-5; 8 bases fit TRBD1. The CDR3 has 17 residues. Germline values: CDR1 SGHAT, CDR2 FQNNGV. V was pared by 5 bases and J by 5 bases, with 16 bases of the junction left unmatched. The CDR3 here is CASSNTGGQGARETQYF. The CDR3, as DNA: TGTGCCAGCAGCAATACGGGCGGTCAGGGGGCTAGGGAGACCCAGTACTTC.

J is TRBJ2-5 and V is TRBV6-5; 11 nucleotides agree with TRBD2. This CDR3 is built from 13 residues. Germline CDR1 reads MNHEY; CDR2 reads SVGAGI. Trimming cost V 5 bases and J 5 bases; bases outside gene matches: 1. The CDR3: CASSRLAGETQYF. CDR3 sequence (DNA): TGTGCCAGCAGTAGACTAGCGGGGGAGACCCAGTACTTC.

The CDR3 reads CASSYSIRGIDEQYF. For the CDR3, the DNA is TGTGCCAGCAGTTACTCGATTCGGGGAATCGACGAGCAGTACTTC. This chain links TRBV6-5 with TRBJ2-7; D perhaps matches TRBD2 (5 bases). V lost 0 bases to trimming and J lost 5 bases, with 14 bases between them. Germline V gene sequence: CDR1 MNHEY, CDR2 SVGAGI. The CDR3 sequence is 15 residues long.

Only a few counts were recorded for this clone. The chain is built from TRBV25-1 and TRBJ2-1; 8 bases are a match to TRBD1. CDR3 length: 14 amino acids. The germline V gene encodes CDR1 MGHDK and CDR2 SYGVNS. The V gene end was trimmed by 2 bases and the J gene end by 4 bases; junction bases not matched to a gene: 1. CDR3 nucleotides: TGTGCCAGCAGTGAACAGGGGGCATACAATGAGCAGTTCTTC. This sequence encodes CASSEQGAYNEQFF. Supplemented by reference TRBV25-1 and TRBJ2-1, the full variable domain reads EADIYQTPRYLVIGTGKKITLECSQTMGHDKMYWYQQDPGMELHLIHYSYGVNSTEKGDLSSESTVSRIRTEHFPLTLESARPSHTSQYLCASSEQGAYNEQFFGPGTRLTVL.

The gene calls are TRBV2 and TRBJ2-5; 9 nucleotides align to TRBD2. CDR3 size: 15 residues. Trimming took 1 base from V and 5 from J; bases not matched to a gene: 5. From germline, CDR1 is SNHLY and CDR2 FYNNEI. CDR3 loop: CASSEGGTSSETQYF. CDR3 sequence (DNA): TGTGCCAGCAGTGAAGGGGGGACTAGCAGCGAGACCCAGTACTTC.

The chain joins TRBV5-6 to TRBJ1-2; TRBD1 matches 9 bases. The CDR3 runs 16 residues. Germline-derived CDR1 and CDR2 are SGHDT and YYEEEE. V gave up 6 bases and J gave up 4 bases; unmatched junction bases: 13. CDR3 DNA: TGTGCCAGCATTACCTGGACAGGGGTGATCCTCTATGGCTACACCTTC. It is translated as CASITWTGVILYGYTF.

The chain couples TRBV5-1 to TRBJ1-5; D is perhaps TRBD1 (6 bases). Germline V gene lookup returns CDR1 SGHRS and CDR2 YFSETQ. This CDR3 spans 15 amino acids. V was shortened by 4 bases and J by 7 bases, with 18 bases between the two germline ends. The CDR3 DNA reads TGCGCCAGCAGCCCATTAGGGGGGACTAGGCAGCCCCAGCATTTT. It translates to CASSPLGGTRQPQHF.

This clone was found a few times. V is TRBV10-3 and J is TRBJ1-1, with D possibly matching TRBD1 (5 bases). The CDR3 is 14 amino acids. The V end lost 5 bases, the J end lost 0 bases, and 10 bases lay between the germline ends. In germline, CDR1 is ENHRY, CDR2 SYGVKD. The CDR3 loop is CAISSDSMNTEAFF. The CDR3 bases are TGTGCCATCAGTTCTGACAGCATGAACACTGAAGCTTTCTTT.

With respect to this clone: One end of the junction does not line up with germline, which may come from a read error. This sample also contains other DNA sequences that code for the same CDR3. The chain employs TRBV6-6 and TRBJ1-2; D is undetermined. The CDR3 has 10 amino acids. Per the germline V gene, CDR1 is MNHNY and CDR2 is SVGAGI (reference sequence). The CDR3 bases are TGTGCCAGCAGGGACCATGGCTATACCTTC. Translating it yields CASRDHGYTF.

The rearrangement links TRBV5-1 to TRBJ1-1; D ambiguous. This CDR3 spans 13 amino acids. Germline V CDR1 and CDR2: SGHRS, YFSETQ. V was shortened by 3 bases and J by 1 base, with 7 bases between the two germline ends. The CDR3 DNA reads TGCGCCAGCAGCTCCCAGGAGAACACTGAAGCTTTCTTT. This codes for CASSSQENTEAFF.

J is TRBJ1-2 and V is TRBV28; TRBD1 matches at 8 bases. Germline V gene lookup returns CDR1 MDHEN and CDR2 SYDVKM. The trim removed 5 bases at V and 5 bases at J, leaving 7 bases unmatched. This CDR3 contains 14 residues. CDR3 coding DNA: TGTGCCAGCAGTCAAGGGGACAGGATATATGGCTACACCTTC. Translated, it gives CASSQGDRIYGYTF.

This clone was detected once. This chain connects TRBV7-2 to TRBJ2-1, with TRBD2 matching over 10 bases. The CDR3 loop spans 15 amino acids. With 7 bases clipped from V and 1 base from J, the junction kept 4 bases outside the gene matches. Per the germline V gene, CDR1 is SGHTA and CDR2 is FQGNSA. The CDR3 DNA sequence: TGTGCCAGCATACCTAGCGGGAGATCCTACAATGAGCAGTTCTTC. This encodes CASIPSGRSYNEQFF. Supplemented by reference TRBV7-2 and TRBJ2-1, the full variable domain reads GAGVSQSPSNKVTEKGKDVELRCDPISGHTALYWYRQSLGQGLEFLIYFQGNSAPDKSGLPSDRFSAERTGGSVSTLTIQRTQQEDSAVYLCASIPSGRSYNEQFFGPGTRLTVL.

With respect to this clone: The junction does not match germline at one end; this may be a read error. The V gene is TRBV6-5, the J gene TRBJ2-1; a weak D match, TRBD2 (6 bases). The CDR3 contains 15 residues. Germline V gene lookup returns CDR1 MNHEY and CDR2 SVGAGI. CDR3: CASKRPSATYNKQFF. CDR3 nucleotides: TGTGCCAGCAAGCGCCCTAGCGCAACCTACAATAAGCAGTTCTTC.

The chain recombines TRBV18 with TRBJ2-5; D uncertain. The CDR3 spans 11 residues. The V and J ends lost 5 bases and 4 bases respectively, with 5 bases between them. Germline-derived CDR1 and CDR2 are KGHSH and LQKENI. CDR3 in DNA: TGTGCCAGCTCATCTGGAGAGACCCAGTACTTC. Amino acid sequence: CASSSGETQYF.

This clone is a singleton in its sample. This chain links TRBV15 with TRBJ2-5, with D unresolved. The germline V and J ends were trimmed by 1 base and 1 base, with 10 bases remaining between them. The CDR3 is 15 residues long. Germline V gene data show CDR1 as LNHNV and CDR2 as YYDKDF (reference sequence). CDR3 residues: CATSRVGRSQETQYF. The CDR3 nucleotides read TGTGCCACCAGCAGAGTCGGCAGGAGCCAAGAGACCCAGTACTTC.

The chain is built from TRBV5-1 and TRBJ1-4; D not resolved. CDR1 is SGHRS, CDR2 YFSETQ, per germline. CDR3 length: 15 amino acids. V gave up 4 bases and J gave up 8 bases, with 18 bases separating them. CDR3 sequence: CASSLGSTGREKLFF. The CDR3 bases are TGCGCCAGCAGCCTGGGATCTACCGGGAGAGAAAAACTGTTTTTT.

CDR3: CASSYSRENYGYTF. The CDR3 DNA follows: TGTGCCAGCAGTTACTCGAGGGAAAACTATGGCTACACCTTC. The chain links TRBV6-5 to TRBJ1-2; D ambiguous. Looked up from germline, CDR1 is MNHEY and CDR2 is SVGAGI. CDR3 length: 14 residues. Trimming cost V 0 bases and J 2 bases, with 7 bases left between them.

The rearrangement uses TRBV4-2 and TRBJ1-2; 7 bases fit TRBD1. Germline assignment: CDR1 LGHNA and CDR2 YNFKEQ. V gave up 6 bases and J gave up 4 bases; unmatched junction bases: 20. The CDR3 is 18 residues long. CDR3: CASREPGQPSPSRYGYTF. CDR3 nucleotide sequence: TGTGCCAGCAGGGAACCGGGACAGCCGTCGCCTTCTCGCTATGGCTACACCTTC.

The rearrangement links TRBV15 to TRBJ2-5; 11 bases fit TRBD2. Unmatched junction bases numbered 11, after V lost 5 bases and J lost 0 bases. Germline CDR1 is LNHNV and CDR2 is YYDKDF (reference sequence). The CDR3 contains 18 residues. In DNA form, the CDR3 reads TGTGCCACCAGCGTCCCAGCTAGCGGGAGGATGTACCAAGAGACCCAGTACTTC. As protein: CATSVPASGRMYQETQYF.